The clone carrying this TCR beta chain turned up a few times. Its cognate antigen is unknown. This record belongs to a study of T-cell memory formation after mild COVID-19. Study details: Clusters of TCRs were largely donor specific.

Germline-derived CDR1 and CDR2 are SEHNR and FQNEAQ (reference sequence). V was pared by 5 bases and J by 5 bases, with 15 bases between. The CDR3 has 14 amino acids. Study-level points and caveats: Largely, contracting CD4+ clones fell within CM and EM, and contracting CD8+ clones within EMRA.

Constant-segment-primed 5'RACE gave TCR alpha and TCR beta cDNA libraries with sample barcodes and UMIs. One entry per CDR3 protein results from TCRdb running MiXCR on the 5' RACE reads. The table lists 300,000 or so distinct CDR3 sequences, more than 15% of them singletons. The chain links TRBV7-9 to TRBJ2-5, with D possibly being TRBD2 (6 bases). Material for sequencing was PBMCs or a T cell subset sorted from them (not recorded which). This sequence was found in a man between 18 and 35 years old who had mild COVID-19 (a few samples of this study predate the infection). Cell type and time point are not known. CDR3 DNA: TGTGCCAGCAGCCCCTCCGCGGGGTACGAGACCCAGTACTTC. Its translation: CASSPSAGYETQYF. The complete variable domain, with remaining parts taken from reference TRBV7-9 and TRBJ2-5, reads DTGVSQNPRHKITKRGQNVTFRCDPISEHNRLYWYRQTLGQGPEFLTYFQNEAQLEKSRLLSDRFSAERPKGSFSTLEIQRTEQGDSAMYLCASSPSAGYETQYFGPGTRLLVL.